The 32 T cell receptor beta chains below come from one sample, sequenced in a study of blood T cell repertoires in COVID-19. Only in-frame clones appear in the TCRdb table, and some are missing; sequencing was by immunoSEQ multiplex PCR. The sample contains around 400,000 clones, roughly four fifths of which appear only once. The sample was PBMCs or T cells enriched from blood (not recorded which). These receptors all stem from a woman aged 50 to 60 who had recovered from COVID-19.

The V and J genes are TRBV7-9 and TRBJ2-1; 11 bases line up with TRBD2. CDR1 and CDR2 from the germline V gene are SEHNR and FQNEAQ (reference sequence). V was pared by 4 bases and J by 6 bases, with 2 bases of the junction left unmatched. This CDR3 is built from 14 residues. The CDR3 spells CASSYSGRGNEQFF. For the CDR3, the DNA is TGTGCCAGCAGCTATAGCGGGAGGGGCAATGAGCAGTTCTTC.

The V call is TRBV4-1, the J call TRBJ1-2; 9 nucleotides line up with TRBD1. The ends lost 0 bases at V and 4 bases at J; junction bases unmatched: 12. The CDR3 has 18 residues. Germline values: CDR1 MGHRA, CDR2 YSYEKL. The CDR3 nucleotides are TGCGCCAGCAGCCAAGACCTCGGACAGGGGAGGTACCGCTATGGCTACACCTTC. This sequence encodes CASSQDLGQGRYRYGYTF.

The V gene is TRBV5-4, the J gene TRBJ2-7; TRBD2 matches at 10 bases. Trimming removed 4 bases from V and 6 bases from J; junction bases left unmatched: 10. The germline CDR1 and CDR2 sequences are SGHNT and YYREEE (reference sequence). The CDR3 consists of 15 residues. CDR3 sequence (DNA): TGTGCCAGCAGCCCCCGCAGCGGGGGGGCCCTCGAGCAGTACTTC. Its translation is CASSPRSGGALEQYF. Variable domain in full (rest from reference TRBV5-4 and TRBJ2-7): ETGVTQSPTHLIKTRGQQVTLRCSSQSGHNTVSWYQQALGQGPQFIFQYYREEENGRGNFPPRFSGLQFPNYSSELNVNALELDDSALYLCASSPRSGGALEQYFGPGTRLTVT.

In nucleotides, the CDR3 is TGCGCCAGCAGCCAAGATCCACCAGCGGGAGGCCGCTATGAGCAGTTCTTC. It yields the protein CASSQDPPAGGRYEQFF. The chain is built from TRBV4-3 and TRBJ2-1; 9 bases line up with TRBD2. The CDR3 has 17 amino acids. CDR1 is LGHNA and CDR2 is YSLEER in the germline V gene. Losses at the gene ends were 0 bases for V and 8 bases for J; bases not matched to a gene: 11.

The rearrangement links TRBV6-5 to TRBJ1-5, with 7 bases matching TRBD1. Germline V CDR1 and CDR2: MNHEY, SVGAGI. The CDR3 extends over 15 amino acids. V dropped 6 bases and J dropped 0; count of bases not matched to a gene: 5. In nucleotides, the CDR3 is TGTGCCAGCAGCCAGGGACAGCGTAGCAATCAGCCCCAGCATTTT. Translated: CASSQGQRSNQPQHF.

This clone came up once. This chain uses TRBV19 with TRBJ1-3; D may be TRBD1 (6 bases). Trimming stripped 5 bases from V and 4 bases from J, with 18 bases between. The length of the CDR3 is 16 residues. Germline V gene sequence: CDR1 LNHDA, CDR2 SQIVND (reference sequence). The CDR3 is CASSFSSRGSGNTIYF. In nucleotides, the CDR3 is TGTGCCAGTAGTTTTTCAAGCAGGGGAAGCGGAAACACCATATATTTT.

The rearrangement uses TRBV19 and TRBJ2-1; 8 bases line up with TRBD2. This CDR3 has 15 amino acids. V lost 7 bases to trimming and J lost 6 bases; unmatched junction nucleotides: 11. The V gene's germline CDR1 is LNHDA and CDR2 SQIVND (reference sequence). CDR3 loop: CASKSPGTRVNEQFF. The CDR3 coding sequence is TGTGCCAGTAAATCCCCCGGGACTAGGGTCAATGAGCAGTTCTTC.

The chain recombines TRBV9 with TRBJ2-1, with TRBD2 matching over 14 bases. The CDR3 has 15 amino acids. Germline V gene lookup returns CDR1 SGDLS and CDR2 YYNGEE. The V segment lost 4 bases and the J segment 6 bases; nucleotides outside the gene matches: 3. CDR3 nucleotides: TGTGCCAGCAGCCAGGGACTAGCGGGAGCCAATGAGCAGTTCTTC. Amino acid sequence: CASSQGLAGANEQFF.

The sample holds one count of this clone. This sequence joins TRBV4-3 and TRBJ1-2; tentatively, D is TRBD1 (5 bases). This CDR3 has 15 residues. Germline CDR1 reads LGHNA; CDR2 reads YSLEER. Trimming pared 1 base from V and 4 bases from J, leaving 13 bases between. The CDR3 loop is CASSQGQGLLYGYTF. Here the CDR3 DNA reads TGCGCCAGCAGCCAAGGGCAGGGCCTTCTCTATGGCTACACCTTC.

J is TRBJ1-2 and V is TRBV7-2; tentatively, D is TRBD1 (5 bases). The CDR3 consists of 15 residues. V was trimmed by 7 bases and J by 3 bases, leaving 18 bases between them. Germline V lookup: CDR1 SGHTA, CDR2 FQGNSA. The CDR3 nucleotides are TGTGCCAGCACCAGGGAAATACAGAGCTACTATGGCTACACCTTC. This encodes CASTREIQSYYGYTF.

V usage is TRBV5-5 and J usage is TRBJ2-2; perhaps TRBD2 as D (6 bases). V was clipped by 2 bases and J by 5 bases, with 13 bases between them. CDR3 length: 15 amino acids. Per germline, CDR1 SGHKS and CDR2 YYEKEE (reference sequence). The CDR3 coding sequence is TGTGCCAGCAGCTTAGGAGGGCAGTTGACCGGGGAGCTGTTTTTT. It translates to CASSLGGQLTGELFF.

This clone was seen only once. This chain joins TRBV21-1 and TRBJ1-3; no check of the table's D call, TRBD1, against the DNA was made. TRBV21-1 is a pseudogene segment. The CDR3 has 17 residues. The CDR3 DNA reads as TGTGCCAGCTGCCATGAAGGTTGGGCACATTCTGGAAACACCATATATTTT. Translated: CASCHEGWAHSGNTIYF.

Regarding this clone: This sample includes further DNA sequences coding for the same CDR3. The V gene is TRBV12-3 or TRBV12-4, the J gene TRBJ1-2, with no clear D. Trimming pared 6 bases from V and 7 bases from J, leaving 9 bases between. This CDR3 region has 11 residues. The chain's CDR3 is CASSLGGGYTF. In nucleotides, the CDR3 is TGTGCCAGCAGCTTGGGAGGTGGCTACACCTTC.

The chain has TRBV3-1 (or the pseudogene TRBV3-2) and TRBJ1-2; 9 bases fit TRBD1. With 1 base clipped from V and 4 bases from J, the junction kept 7 bases outside the gene matches. The germline CDR1 and CDR2 sequences are LGHDT and YNNKEL (reference sequence). This CDR3 comprises 16 residues. CDR3: CASSQVTTGGLYGYTF. CDR3 sequence (DNA): TGTGCCAGCAGCCAAGTGACGACAGGGGGTCTCTATGGCTACACCTTC.

This clone has at least ten counts. The rearrangement joins TRBV25-1 to TRBJ1-2; 9 bases fit TRBD1. The CDR3 runs to 16 residues. Trimming took 1 base from V and 8 from J; bases not matched to a gene: 11. Germline V gives CDR1 MGHDK, CDR2 SYGVNS. The CDR3 sequence is CASSEFWDRADGGYTF. CDR3 bases: TGTGCCAGCAGTGAATTCTGGGACAGGGCGGACGGGGGCTACACCTTC.

This chain joins TRBV30 and TRBJ2-1; perhaps TRBD2 as D (5 bases). Germline lookup yields CDR1 GTSNPN and CDR2 SVGIG (reference sequence). CDR3 length equals 13 residues. The germline V and J ends were trimmed by 8 bases and 0 bases, with 11 bases remaining between them. Here the CDR3 DNA reads TGTGCCGGCGGGTATAGCTCCTACAATGAGCAGTTCTTC. Its protein product is CAGGYSSYNEQFF.

Notes on this clone: At the DNA level, this CDR3 is encoded by other sequences in the same sample as well. The chain carries TRBV5-1 and TRBJ1-2; D gene unclear. From germline, CDR1 is SGHRS and CDR2 YFSETQ. The germline V and J ends were trimmed by 0 bases and 4 bases, with 10 bases remaining between them. This CDR3 has 14 residues. The CDR3 coding sequence is TGCGCCAGCAGCTTGGATACGGGATCCTATGGCTACACCTTC. Translation: CASSLDTGSYGYTF.

The chain joins TRBV30 to TRBJ1-5; the D is unclear. Trimming stripped 3 bases from V and 6 bases from J, with 12 bases between. Germline loops: CDR1 GTSNPN, CDR2 SVGIG (reference sequence). The CDR3 contains 13 residues. The CDR3 spells CAWRALPGQPQHF. The DNA of the CDR3 is TGTGCCTGGAGGGCCCTACCGGGTCAGCCCCAGCATTTT.

This sequence joins TRBV14 and TRBJ2-1, with no clear D. V gave up 1 base and J gave up 10 bases, with 11 bases separating them. There are 13 residues in the CDR3. In germline, CDR1 is SGHDN, CDR2 FVKESK. The CDR3 region is CASSQGAIREQFF. The CDR3 nucleotides read TGTGCCAGCAGCCAAGGAGCCATCCGGGAGCAGTTCTTC.

V gene TRBV9 combines with J gene TRBJ1-3; 9 bases fit TRBD1. CDR1 and CDR2 from the germline V gene are SGDLS and YYNGEE. Trimming at V came to 0 bases and at J to 3 bases, leaving 4 bases not matched to a gene. This CDR3 spans 16 amino acids. The CDR3 DNA follows: TGTGCCAGCAGCGTAGTCGGGACAGGGAATGGAAACACCATATATTTT. Translating gives CASSVVGTGNGNTIYF.

This chain joins TRBV10-2 and TRBJ1-1, with TRBD1 as a possible D gene (6 bases). The V end was cut by 4 bases, the J end by 3 bases, with 12 bases between. The CDR3 covers 14 residues. Germline V lookup: CDR1 WSHSY, CDR2 SAAADI. The CDR3 reads CASSAGQLHTEAFF. DNA of the CDR3: TGCGCCAGCAGTGCAGGACAGTTGCACACTGAAGCTTTCTTT.

The chain couples TRBV4-3 to TRBJ1-4; maybe TRBD1 (5 bases). Germline V gives CDR1 LGHNA, CDR2 YSLEER. The V and J ends lost 2 bases and 10 bases respectively, with 17 bases between them. The CDR3 loop spans 15 amino acids. In nucleotides, the CDR3 is TGCGCCAGCAGCCAACAACACCGGCGGGGCGGAAAACTGTTTTTT. Residues: CASSQQHRRGGKLFF.

This chain connects TRBV7-9 to TRBJ1-2, with D perhaps matching TRBD1 (6 bases). The V end was cut by 8 bases, the J end by 5 bases, with 12 bases between. The CDR3 extends over 12 amino acids. Germline V gives CDR1 SEHNR, CDR2 FQNEAQ (reference sequence). The DNA for the CDR3 is TGTGCCAGCGCGGACAGAAGATATGGCTACACCTTC. Translating gives CASADRRYGYTF.

J is TRBJ2-7 and V is TRBV7-2; 12 nucleotides align to TRBD1. Trimming cost V 7 bases and J 6 bases; bases outside gene matches: 10. The CDR3 runs to 15 residues. Germline lookup yields CDR1 SGHTA and CDR2 FQGNSA. The CDR3 is CASNQGGTGGPEQYF. The CDR3 nucleotides are TGTGCCAGCAATCAGGGAGGGACAGGGGGCCCCGAGCAGTACTTC.

This clone appeared once. The rearrangement joins TRBV4-2 to TRBJ2-5; D gene unclear. CDR3 size: 14 residues. Trimming took 4 bases from V and 3 from J, leaving 12 bases between them. Germline values: CDR1 LGHNA, CDR2 YNFKEQ. This CDR3 is CASSRSAAEETQYF. CDR3 bases: TGTGCCAGCAGCCGCTCGGCGGCGGAAGAGACCCAGTACTTC.

This chain joins TRBV7-8 and TRBJ2-3, with D perhaps matching TRBD1 (6 bases). Germline CDR1 and CDR2: SGHVS and FQNEAQ. The CDR3 has 11 amino acids. Trimming removed 8 bases from V and 6 bases from J, with 9 bases in between. CDR3 sequence: CASLGGDTQYF. DNA of the CDR3: TGTGCCAGCCTTGGGGGCGATACGCAGTATTTT.

The V call is TRBV19, the J call TRBJ1-1; a weak D match, TRBD1 (6 bases). CDR1 is LNHDA and CDR2 is SQIVND in the germline V gene (reference sequence). There are 15 residues in the CDR3. Trimming left V 5 bases short and J 1 base short, with 14 bases between. The CDR3 sequence is CASSSQGPRNTEAFF. The CDR3 region has the DNA TGTGCCAGTAGTTCCCAGGGGCCCAGGAACACTGAAGCTTTCTTT.

This clone appeared once. The genes are TRBV15 and TRBJ1-2, with 7 bases fitting TRBD1. Unmatched junction bases numbered 5, after V lost 1 base and J lost 6 bases. CDR1 and CDR2 (germline): LNHNV, YYDKDF (reference sequence). The CDR3 is 14 amino acids. The CDR3 here is CATSRGTGYDGYTF. The CDR3 DNA reads as TGTGCCACCAGCAGAGGGACAGGATACGATGGCTACACCTTC.

The rearrangement joins TRBV19 to TRBJ1-4, with D tentatively TRBD1 (5 bases). V lost 2 bases and J lost 8, with 12 bases in between. The germline V gene encodes CDR1 LNHDA and CDR2 SQIVND (reference sequence). This CDR3 has 14 amino acids. CDR3 amino acids: CASSIRGGDEKLFF. In DNA, the CDR3 is TGTGCCAGTAGTATACGCGGGGGAGACGAAAAACTGTTTTTT.

This chain connects TRBV7-9 to TRBJ1-2; no clear D. Trimming took 3 bases from V and 4 from J, leaving 9 bases between them. The germline CDR1 and CDR2 sequences are SEHNR and FQNEAQ (reference sequence). The CDR3 is 13 amino acids. The CDR3 region has the DNA TGTGCCAGCAGCTTTCAGGCGTCCTATGGCTACACCTTC. This encodes CASSFQASYGYTF.

The J gene is TRBJ1-6, the V gene TRBV4-2; 9 bases are shared with TRBD1. The CDR3 consists of 15 residues. Germline assignment: CDR1 LGHNA and CDR2 YNFKEQ. With V trimmed by 5 bases and J by 5 bases, 4 bases remained unmatched. The CDR3 DNA reads as TGTGCCAGCAGCACTCGACAGGGGGATAATTCACCCCTCCACTTT. It encodes CASSTRQGDNSPLHF.

V is TRBV9 and J is TRBJ2-5; weak D call: TRBD2 (5 bases). Trimming cost V 4 bases and J 1 base, with 11 bases left between them. The CDR3 is made up of 14 amino acids. CDR1 SGDLS and CDR2 YYNGEE come from the germline V gene. The CDR3 DNA reads as TGTGCCAGCAGCCCCGGTGAGGGCCAAGAGACCCAGTACTTC. Residues: CASSPGEGQETQYF.